What follows describes a single TCR beta chain. V was shortened by 4 bases and J by 7 bases, with 17 bases between the two germline ends. CDR3 length: 14 amino acids. Per germline, CDR1 MDHEN and CDR2 SYDVKM. Donors had no recently reported acute infections or vaccinations and were HIV-negative. The sample comes from a study of shared clonotypes between healthy human individuals. Study information: Two women and a few men aged 18 to 49 served as donors.

Libraries were prepared by immunoSEQ multiplex PCR; TCRdb keeps only in-frame clonotypes and omits some of them. The sample shows roughly 480,000 clones, roughly 85% of them seen only once. The rearrangement links TRBV28 to TRBJ2-7; maybe TRBD2 (7 bases). The sequence was collected from a woman in her thirties or forties in good health. Some clones in this sample may be carry-over from other donors' samples. The sample was PBMCs. The CDR3: CASSSLGGLGEQYF. In DNA, the CDR3 is TGTGCCAGCAGTTCCCTGGGGGGGCTTGGAGAGCAGTACTTC.